The clone carrying this T cell receptor beta chain was picked up many times. Its antigen is as yet unknown. One junction end does not reproduce the germline sequence, and a read error may be involved. With the read ending 3 residues before the CDR3 end, the germline J gene is used to fill in that end. The CDR3 loop spans 16 amino acids. The germline gives CDR1 SNHLY, CDR2 FYNNEI. The sample belongs to a study of T cell clonality in common variable immunodeficiency. The data were produced by immunoSEQ multiplex PCR, yet TCRdb's version contains in-frame clones alone and is incomplete. The record shows some 50,000 clones for this sample, with no singletons present. Points from the study as a whole: Compared with healthy controls, CVID subjects showed increased TCRbeta clonality, mostly in about a third. Fewer TCRbeta clones were shared among CVID subjects than controls. Authors noted CVID clonality's cause needs subpopulation repertoire sequencing.

The TCR comes from a person between 18 and 75 years old in good health. The sequenced material came from peripheral blood mononuclear cells. The V and J genes are TRBV2 and TRBJ2-3, with TRBD1 matching over 11 bases. CDR3 loop: CASKRDRGSSPETQYF. The sequenced CDR3 bases are TGTGCCAGCAAACGGGACAGGGGGTCCTCCCCAGAGACG. Filled out from reference TRBV2 and TRBJ2-3, the complete variable domain reads EPEVTQTPSHQVTQMGQEVILRCVPISNHLYFYWYRQILGQKVEFLVSFYNNEISEKSEIFDDQFSVERPDGSNFTLKIRSTKLEDSAMYFCASKRDRGSSPETQYFGPGTRLTVL.